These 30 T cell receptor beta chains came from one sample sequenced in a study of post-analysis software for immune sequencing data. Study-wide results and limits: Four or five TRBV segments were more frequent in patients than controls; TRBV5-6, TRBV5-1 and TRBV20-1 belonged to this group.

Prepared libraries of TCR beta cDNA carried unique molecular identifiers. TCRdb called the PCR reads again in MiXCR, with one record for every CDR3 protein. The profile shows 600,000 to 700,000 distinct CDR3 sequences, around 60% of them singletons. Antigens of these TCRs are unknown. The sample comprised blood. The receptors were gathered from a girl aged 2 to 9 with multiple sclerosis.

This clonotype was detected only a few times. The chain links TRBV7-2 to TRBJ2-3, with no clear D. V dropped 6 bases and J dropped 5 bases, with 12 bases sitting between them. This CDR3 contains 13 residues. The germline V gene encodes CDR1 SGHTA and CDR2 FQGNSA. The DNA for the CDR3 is TGTGCCAGCAGTCCCGAACTTATAGATACGCAGTATTTT. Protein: CASSPELIDTQYF.

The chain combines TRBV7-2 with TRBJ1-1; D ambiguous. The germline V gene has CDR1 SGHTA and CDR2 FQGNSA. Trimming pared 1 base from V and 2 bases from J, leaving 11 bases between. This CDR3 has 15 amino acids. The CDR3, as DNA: TGTGCCAGCAGCTTAGGGTCGGTCTCCAACACTGAAGCTTTCTTT. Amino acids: CASSLGSVSNTEAFF.

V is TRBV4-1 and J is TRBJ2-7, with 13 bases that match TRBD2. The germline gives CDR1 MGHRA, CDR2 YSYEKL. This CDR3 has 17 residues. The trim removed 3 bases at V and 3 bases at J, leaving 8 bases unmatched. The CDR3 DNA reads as TGCGCCAGCAGCCATGAGAGGGGACTAGCGGGGAACTACGAGCAGTACTTC. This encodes CASSHERGLAGNYEQYF.

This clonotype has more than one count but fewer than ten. CDR3 nucleotide sequence: TGTGCCAGCAGCGCCGGGGGCCGACAGGGGAGCTATGGCTACACCTTC. Protein sequence: CASSAGGRQGSYGYTF. The chain combines TRBV9 with TRBJ1-2; 8 bases align to TRBD1. Germline values: CDR1 SGDLS, CDR2 YYNGEE. The CDR3 is 16 amino acids. V shed 3 bases, J shed 4 bases, and the junction held 11 bases outside the gene matches.

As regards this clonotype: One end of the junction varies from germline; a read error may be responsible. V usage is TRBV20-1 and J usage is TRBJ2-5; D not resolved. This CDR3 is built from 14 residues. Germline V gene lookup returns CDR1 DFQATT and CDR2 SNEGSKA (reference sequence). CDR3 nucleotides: TGCAGTGCTATCGGGCAGGCCCACCAAGAGGCCCAGTACTTC. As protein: CSAIGQAHQEAQYF.

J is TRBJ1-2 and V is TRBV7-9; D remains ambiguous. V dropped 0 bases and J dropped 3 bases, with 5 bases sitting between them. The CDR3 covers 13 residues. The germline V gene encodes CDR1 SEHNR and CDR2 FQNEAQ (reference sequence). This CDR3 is CASSLAVYYGYTF. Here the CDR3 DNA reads TGTGCCAGCAGCTTAGCAGTATACTATGGCTACACCTTC.

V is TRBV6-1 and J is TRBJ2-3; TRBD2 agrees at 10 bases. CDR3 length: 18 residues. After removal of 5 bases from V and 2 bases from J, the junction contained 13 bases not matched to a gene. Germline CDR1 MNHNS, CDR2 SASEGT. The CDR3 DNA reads TGTGCCAGCAGTCTTTCATCCGGAGCGGGGGGGCCCACAGATACGCAGTATTTT. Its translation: CASSLSSGAGGPTDTQYF.

The CDR3 sequence: CASSTDRRPSYEQYF. In DNA, the CDR3 is TGTGCCAGCAGTACGGACAGGAGACCATCCTACGAGCAGTACTTC. J is TRBJ2-7 and V is TRBV2; TRBD1 aligns across 7 bases. Germline CDR1 reads SNHLY; CDR2 reads FYNNEI. After removal of 5 bases from V and 1 base from J, the junction contained 8 bases not matched to a gene. CDR3 length: 15 amino acids. The full variable domain, its missing parts supplied by reference TRBV2 and TRBJ2-7, is EPEVTQTPSHQVTQMGQEVILRCVPISNHLYFYWYRQILGQKVEFLVSFYNNEISEKSEIFDDQFSVERPDGSNFTLKIRSTKLEDSAMYFCASSTDRRPSYEQYFGPGTRLTVT.

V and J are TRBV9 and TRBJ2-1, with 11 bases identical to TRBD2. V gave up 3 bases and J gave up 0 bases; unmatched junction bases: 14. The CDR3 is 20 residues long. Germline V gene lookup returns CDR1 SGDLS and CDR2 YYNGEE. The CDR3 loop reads CASSAGGIAGGRSSYNEQFF. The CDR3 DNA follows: TGTGCCAGCAGCGCGGGGGGGATAGCGGGAGGGCGGAGCTCCTACAATGAGCAGTTCTTC.

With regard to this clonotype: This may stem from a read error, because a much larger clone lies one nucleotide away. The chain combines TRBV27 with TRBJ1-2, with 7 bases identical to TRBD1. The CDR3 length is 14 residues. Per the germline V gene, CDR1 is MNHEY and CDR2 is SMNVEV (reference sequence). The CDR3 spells CASGLSGGYYGYTF. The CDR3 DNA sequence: TGTGCCAGCGGTTTATCAGGGGGTTACTATGGCTACACCTTC.

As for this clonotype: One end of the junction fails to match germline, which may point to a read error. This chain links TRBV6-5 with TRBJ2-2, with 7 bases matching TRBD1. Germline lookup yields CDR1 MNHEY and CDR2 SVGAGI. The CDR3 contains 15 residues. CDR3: CASSRRQGDTGEPFF. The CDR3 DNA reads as TGTGCCAGCAGTCGCCGACAGGGTGACACCGGGGAGCCGTTTTTT.

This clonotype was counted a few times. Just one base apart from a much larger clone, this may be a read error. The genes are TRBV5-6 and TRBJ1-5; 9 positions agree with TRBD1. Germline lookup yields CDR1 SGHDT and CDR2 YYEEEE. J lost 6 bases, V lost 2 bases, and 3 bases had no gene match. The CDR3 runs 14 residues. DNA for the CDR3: TGTGCCAGCAGCTTAGGACAGGGGATTCAGCCCCAGCATTTT. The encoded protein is CASSLGQGIQPQHF.

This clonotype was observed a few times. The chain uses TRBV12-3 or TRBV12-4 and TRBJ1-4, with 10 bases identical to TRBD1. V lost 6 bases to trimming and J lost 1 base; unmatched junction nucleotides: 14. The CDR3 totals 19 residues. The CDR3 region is CASSRRQGALVGTNEKLFF. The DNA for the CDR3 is TGTGCCAGCAGCCGAAGACAGGGGGCACTGGTAGGAACTAATGAAAAACTGTTTTTT.

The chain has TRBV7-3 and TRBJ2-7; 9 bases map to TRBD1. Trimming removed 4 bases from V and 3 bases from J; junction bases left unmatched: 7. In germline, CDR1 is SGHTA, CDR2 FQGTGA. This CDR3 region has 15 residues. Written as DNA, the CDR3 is TGTGCCAGCAGCTACAGACCGGGACAGGGCTACGAGCAGTACTTC. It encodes CASSYRPGQGYEQYF.

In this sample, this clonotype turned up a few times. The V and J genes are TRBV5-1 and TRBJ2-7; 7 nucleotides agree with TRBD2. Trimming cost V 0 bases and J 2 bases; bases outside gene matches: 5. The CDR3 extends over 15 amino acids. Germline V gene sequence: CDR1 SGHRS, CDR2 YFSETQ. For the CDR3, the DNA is TGCGCCAGCAGCTTGGCTCGAGGGAGGGCCTACGAGCAGTACTTC. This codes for CASSLARGRAYEQYF.

The CDR3 spells CASSLSSGAEAFF. The CDR3 DNA reads as TGTGCCAGCAGCTTAAGTTCGGGAGCTGAAGCTTTCTTT. The chain has TRBV7-3 and TRBJ1-1; D unclear. This CDR3 has 13 amino acids. Trimming took off 1 base at V and 6 bases at J, with 9 bases between the two ends. Germline V gene lookup returns CDR1 SGHTA and CDR2 FQGTGA.

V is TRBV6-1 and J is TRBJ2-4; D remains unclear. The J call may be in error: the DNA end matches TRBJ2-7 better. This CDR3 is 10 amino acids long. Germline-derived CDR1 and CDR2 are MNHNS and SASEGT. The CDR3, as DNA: TGTGCCAGCAGTTCACACGAGCAGTACTTC. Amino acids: CASSSHEQYF.

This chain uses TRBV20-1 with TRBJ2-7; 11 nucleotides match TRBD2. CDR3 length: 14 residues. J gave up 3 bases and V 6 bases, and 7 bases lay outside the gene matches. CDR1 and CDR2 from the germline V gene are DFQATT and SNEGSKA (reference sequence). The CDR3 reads CSALLAGAGYEQYF. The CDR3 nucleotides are TGCAGTGCCCTACTAGCGGGAGCGGGCTACGAGCAGTACTTC.

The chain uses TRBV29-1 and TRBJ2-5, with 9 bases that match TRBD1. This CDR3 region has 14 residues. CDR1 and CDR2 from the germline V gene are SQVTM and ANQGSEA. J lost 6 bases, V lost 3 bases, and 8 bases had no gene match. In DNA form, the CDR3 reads TGCAGCGTTGATAAGGGACAGGGCGTCCAGACCCAGTACTTC. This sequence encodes CSVDKGQGVQTQYF.

This chain's CDR3 is CASSLRTSGLSYEQYF. The CDR3 nucleotides are TGCGCCAGCAGCCTCCGGACTAGCGGGCTATCCTACGAGCAGTACTTC. The chain is built from TRBV5-1 and TRBJ2-7; 11 bases map to TRBD2. CDR3 length equals 16 residues. Germline assignment: CDR1 SGHRS and CDR2 YFSETQ. The J segment lost 1 base and the V segment lost 4 bases, leaving 7 bases of the junction unmatched.

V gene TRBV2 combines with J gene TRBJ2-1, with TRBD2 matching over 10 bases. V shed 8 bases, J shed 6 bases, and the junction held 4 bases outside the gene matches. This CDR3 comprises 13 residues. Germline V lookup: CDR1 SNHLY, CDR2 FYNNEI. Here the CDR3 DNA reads TGTGCCAGCGGTGGACTAGCGGTCAATGAGCAGTTCTTC. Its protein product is CASGGLAVNEQFF. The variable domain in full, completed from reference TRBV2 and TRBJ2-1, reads EPEVTQTPSHQVTQMGQEVILRCVPISNHLYFYWYRQILGQKVEFLVSFYNNEISEKSEIFDDQFSVERPDGSNFTLKIRSTKLEDSAMYFCASGGLAVNEQFFGPGTRLTVL.

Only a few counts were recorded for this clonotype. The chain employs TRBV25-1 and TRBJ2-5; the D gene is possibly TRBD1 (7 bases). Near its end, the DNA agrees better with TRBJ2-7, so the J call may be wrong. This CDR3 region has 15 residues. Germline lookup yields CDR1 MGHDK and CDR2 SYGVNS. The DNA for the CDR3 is TGTGCCAGCAGTGATCCGGGGGACAGCGGTTACGAGCAGTACTTC. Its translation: CASSDPGDSGYEQYF.

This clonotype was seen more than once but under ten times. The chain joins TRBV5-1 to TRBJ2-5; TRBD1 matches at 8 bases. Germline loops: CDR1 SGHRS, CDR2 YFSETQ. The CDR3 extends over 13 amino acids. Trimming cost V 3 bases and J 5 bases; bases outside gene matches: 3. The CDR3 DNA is TGCGCCAGCAGCTGGACAGGGTTTGAGACCCAGTACTTC. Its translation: CASSWTGFETQYF.

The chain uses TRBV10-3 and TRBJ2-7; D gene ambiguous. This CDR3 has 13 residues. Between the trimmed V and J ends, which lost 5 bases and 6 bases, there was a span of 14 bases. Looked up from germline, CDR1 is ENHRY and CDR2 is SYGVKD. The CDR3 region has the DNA TGTGCCATCAGTTCCGGCCGTTCAACCGAGCAGTACTTC. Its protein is CAISSGRSTEQYF.

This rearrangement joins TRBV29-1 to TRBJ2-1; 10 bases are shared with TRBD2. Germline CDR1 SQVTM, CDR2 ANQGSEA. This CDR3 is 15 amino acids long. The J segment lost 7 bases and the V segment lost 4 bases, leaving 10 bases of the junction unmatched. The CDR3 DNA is TGCAGCGTTGGAGGTGGAGCTAGCGGGAGAAATGAGCAGTTCTTC. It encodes CSVGGGASGRNEQFF.

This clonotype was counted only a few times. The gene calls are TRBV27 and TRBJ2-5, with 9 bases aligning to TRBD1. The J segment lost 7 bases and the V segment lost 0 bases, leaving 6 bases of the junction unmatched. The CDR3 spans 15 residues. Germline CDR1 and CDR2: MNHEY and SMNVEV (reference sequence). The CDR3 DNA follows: TGTGCCAGCAGTTTATCGGTGGGGGGACAGGGGACCCAGTACTTC. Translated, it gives CASSLSVGGQGTQYF.

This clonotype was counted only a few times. Here the CDR3 DNA reads TGTGCCAGCAGCTTGGTGACGGGGATCTATGGCTACACCTTC. Its translation: CASSLVTGIYGYTF. The V gene is TRBV5-5, the J gene TRBJ1-2; D unclear. CDR1 is SGHKS and CDR2 is YYEKEE in the germline V gene (reference sequence). Deletions cut 0 bases from V and 4 bases from J, with 10 bases between. The CDR3 consists of 14 residues. The full variable domain, with the rest looked up from reference TRBV5-5 and TRBJ1-2, is DAGVTQSPTHLIKTRGQQVTLRCSPISGHKSVSWYQQVLGQGPQFIFQYYEKEERGRGNFPDRFSARQFPNYSSELNVNALLLGDSALYLCASSLVTGIYGYTFGSGTRLTVV.

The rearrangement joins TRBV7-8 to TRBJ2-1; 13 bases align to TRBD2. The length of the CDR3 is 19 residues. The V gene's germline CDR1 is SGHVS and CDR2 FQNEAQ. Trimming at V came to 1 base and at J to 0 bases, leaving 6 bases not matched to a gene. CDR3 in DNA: TGTGCCAGCAGCTTAGGACTAGCGGGAGGTGTTAGCTCCTACAATGAGCAGTTCTTC. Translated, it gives CASSLGLAGGVSSYNEQFF. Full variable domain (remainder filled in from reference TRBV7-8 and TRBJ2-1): GAGVSQSPRYKVAKRGQDVALRCDPISGHVSLFWYQQALGQGPEFLTYFQNEAQLDKSGLPSDRFFAERPEGSVSTLKIQRTQQEDSAVYLCASSLGLAGGVSSYNEQFFGPGTRLTVL.

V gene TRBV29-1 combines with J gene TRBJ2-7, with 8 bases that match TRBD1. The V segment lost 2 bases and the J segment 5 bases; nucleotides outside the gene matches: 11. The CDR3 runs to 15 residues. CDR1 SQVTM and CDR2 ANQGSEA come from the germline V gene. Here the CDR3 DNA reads TGCAGCGTTGAAATTTCTCGGACAGGGAGTCACGAGCAGTACTTC. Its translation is CSVEISRTGSHEQYF.

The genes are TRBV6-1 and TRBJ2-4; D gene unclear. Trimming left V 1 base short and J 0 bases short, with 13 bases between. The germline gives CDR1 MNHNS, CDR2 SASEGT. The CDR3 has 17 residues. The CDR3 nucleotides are TGTGCCAGCAGTGAAGTGAGGAGCCGGCTAGCCAAAAACATTCAGTACTTC. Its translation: CASSEVRSRLAKNIQYF.